Presented here are 12 T cell receptor beta chains from one specimen sequenced in a study of graft-versus-host responses after intestinal transplantation. Assay used: immunoSEQ multiplex PCR; TCRdb lists only in-frame clones, some missing. The sample has tens of thousands of clones, 80% to 95% seen once. Sequenced here: bone marrow, sampled nearly 750 days after intestinal transplantation. These receptors were obtained from a human patient who received an intestinal transplant, so some T cells may come from the graft donor.

The CDR3 spells CASIWSRIGEQYF. Written as DNA, the CDR3 is TGTGCCAGCATATGGTCCCGCATAGGCGAGCAGTACTTC. The chain carries TRBV13 and TRBJ2-7, with no clear D. The CDR3 sequence is 13 residues long. V dropped 7 bases and J dropped 6 bases, with 16 bases sitting between them. In germline, CDR1 is PRHDT, CDR2 FYEKMQ (reference sequence).

This rearrangement joins TRBV11-2 to TRBJ1-4, with 10 bases aligning to TRBD1. The trim removed 2 bases at V and 8 bases at J, leaving 11 bases unmatched. The CDR3 is 17 amino acids. Germline values: CDR1 SGHAT, CDR2 FQNNGV. The CDR3 bases are TGTGCCAGCAGCTTATGGGGACAGGGGCTAGTGGGAGAAAAACTGTTTTTT. Protein sequence: CASSLWGQGLVGEKLFF.

This clone was observed a single time. V and J are TRBV5-4 and TRBJ2-3; the match to TRBD2 covers 9 bases. V was pared by 5 bases and J by 0 bases, with 4 bases of the junction left unmatched. Germline V gene lookup returns CDR1 SGHNT and CDR2 YYREEE (reference sequence). There are 15 residues in the CDR3. The CDR3 sequence is CASRPSGASTDTQYF. The CDR3 bases are TGTGCCAGCAGACCTAGCGGGGCGAGCACAGATACGCAGTATTTT.

This clone has just a few counts. J is TRBJ2-5 and V is TRBV2, with D possibly being TRBD2 (7 bases). CDR3 length: 12 residues. Per germline, CDR1 SNHLY and CDR2 FYNNEI. Between the trimmed V and J ends, which lost 7 bases and 4 bases, there was a span of 10 bases. The chain's CDR3 is CASKGGGETQYF. The CDR3 DNA is TGTGCCAGCAAGGGGGGGGGAGAGACCCAGTACTTC. The whole variable domain, remainder taken from reference TRBV2 and TRBJ2-5, is EPEVTQTPSHQVTQMGQEVILRCVPISNHLYFYWYRQILGQKVEFLVSFYNNEISEKSEIFDDQFSVERPDGSNFTLKIRSTKLEDSAMYFCASKGGGETQYFGPGTRLLVL.

V usage is TRBV10-2 and J usage is TRBJ2-3, with 8 positions matching TRBD2. The CDR3 has 16 amino acids. From germline, CDR1 is WSHSY and CDR2 SAAADI. The J segment lost 1 base and the V segment lost 2 bases, leaving 5 bases of the junction unmatched. In DNA form, the CDR3 reads TGCGCCAGCAGTGAGGTTTGGCGGGGGGGCACAGATACGCAGTATTTT. Its protein is CASSEVWRGGTDTQYF.

The J gene is TRBJ2-4, the V gene TRBV4-1; D is uncertain. The CDR3 is made up of 20 amino acids. The V and J ends lost 1 base and 2 bases respectively, with 24 bases between them. Germline V gives CDR1 MGHRA, CDR2 YSYEKL. CDR3 amino acids: CASSQVVEAPVPFPKNIQYF. The DNA for the CDR3 is TGCGCCAGCAGCCAAGTAGTTGAGGCTCCTGTTCCCTTCCCCAAAAACATTCAGTACTTC.

The rearrangement links TRBV12-5 to TRBJ2-1; D is uncertain. The V end lost 2 bases, the J end lost 6 bases, and 5 bases lay between the germline ends. The CDR3 consists of 12 residues. In germline, CDR1 is LGHNT, CDR2 FRNRAP. The CDR3 region is CASGLWVNEQFF. CDR3 bases: TGTGCTAGTGGTTTGTGGGTCAATGAGCAGTTCTTC.

In regard to this clone: Other DNA sequences in the sample encode the same CDR3. The chain combines TRBV6-5 with TRBJ1-2, with 9 bases lining up with TRBD1. The J segment lost 2 bases and the V segment lost 4 bases, leaving 2 bases of the junction unmatched. CDR3 length: 14 amino acids. Per germline, CDR1 MNHEY and CDR2 SVGAGI. The CDR3 sequence: CASSWGQGNYGYTF. For the CDR3, the DNA is TGTGCCAGCAGTTGGGGACAGGGAAACTATGGCTACACCTTC.

V and J are TRBV5-1 and TRBJ2-7; the D gene is possibly TRBD2 (5 bases). Trimming stripped 7 bases from V and 5 bases from J, with 16 bases between. The germline CDR1 and CDR2 sequences are SGHRS and YFSETQ. The CDR3 has 13 amino acids. DNA for the CDR3: TGCGCCAGCCGACCACTAGGATCTGACGAGCAGTACTTC. Protein product: CASRPLGSDEQYF.

This clone was seen a handful of times. The V gene is TRBV7-3, the J gene TRBJ2-2, with TRBD2 identical over 8 bases. Trimming removed 3 bases from V and 2 bases from J; junction bases left unmatched: 8. Germline V gene sequence: CDR1 SGHTA, CDR2 FQGTGA. This CDR3 region has 17 residues. CDR3 in DNA: TGTGCCAGCAGCTTTTCCGGACTAGCCCCAAACACCGGGGAGCTGTTTTTT. This gives the protein CASSFSGLAPNTGELFF.

The rearrangement uses TRBV4-1 and TRBJ1-5, with TRBD1 matching over 7 bases. The CDR3 length is 15 residues. Unmatched junction bases numbered 6, after V lost 3 bases and J lost 4 bases. Per the germline V gene, CDR1 is MGHRA and CDR2 is YSYEKL. CDR3 region: CASSQVQGRNQPQHF. The CDR3 DNA reads as TGCGCCAGCAGCCAGGTACAGGGGAGGAATCAGCCCCAGCATTTT.

V gene TRBV7-6 combines with J gene TRBJ1-5; D ambiguous. The CDR3 is 14 amino acids. V was pared by 1 base and J by 1 base, with 5 bases between. Germline loops: CDR1 SGHVS, CDR2 FNYEAQ. CDR3 in amino acids: CASSLDVSNQPQHF. As DNA, the CDR3 is TGTGCCAGCAGCTTAGACGTGAGCAATCAGCCCCAGCATTTT.